What follows are 20 T cell receptor beta chains derived from one specimen sequenced in a study of shared clonotypes between healthy human individuals. CD8 cells regarded as naive lacked CD45RO, were positively chosen for CCR7, and omitted terminally differentiated effector memory CD45RA+ cells. Data came from immunoSEQ multiplex PCR; TCRdb stores just in-frame clones and leaves some out. The sample holds roughly 570,000 clones, roughly 98% seen once. Sequenced input: naive CD8+ T cells sorted from blood. Receptor source: a man in his thirties or forties in good health.

This chain links TRBV11-2 with TRBJ2-5, with 7 bases matching TRBD1. There are 13 residues in the CDR3. The J segment lost 0 bases and the V segment lost 5 bases, leaving 0 bases of the junction unmatched. Germline V gene data show CDR1 as SGHAT and CDR2 as FQNNGV. The CDR3 nucleotides are TGTGCCAGCAGCGGGACAGACCAAGAGACCCAGTACTTC. This gives the protein CASSGTDQETQYF.

The chain recombines TRBV14 with TRBJ1-1, with D possibly matching TRBD1 (5 bases). There are 12 residues in the CDR3. The V gene lost 4 bases and the J gene lost 11 bases, with 14 bases spanning the gap. The V gene's germline CDR1 is SGHDN and CDR2 FVKESK. CDR3 sequence: CASSRRGIDAFF. The CDR3 coding sequence is TGTGCCAGCAGCCGGCGGGGCATCGATGCTTTCTTT.

This rearrangement joins TRBV7-6 to TRBJ2-7, with D perhaps matching TRBD1 or TRBD2 (6 bases each). This CDR3 has 15 amino acids. Trimming shortened V by 5 bases and J by 4 bases, and 18 bases separated the two germline ends. Germline CDR1 SGHVS, CDR2 FNYEAQ. CDR3 residues: CASSESSGAYYEQYF. The CDR3, as DNA: TGTGCCAGCAGCGAATCTTCGGGGGCCTATTACGAGCAGTACTTC. Using reference TRBV7-6 and TRBJ2-7 for the parts outside the CDR3, the full variable domain is GAGVSQSPRYKVTKRGQDVALRCDPISGHVSLYWYRQALGQGPEFLTYFNYEAQQDKSGLPNDRFSAERPEGSISTLTIQRTEQRDSAMYRCASSESSGAYYEQYFGPGTRLTVT.

The rearrangement links TRBV2 to TRBJ2-2; D not resolved. The CDR3 is 12 residues long. The V end lost 9 bases, the J end lost 4 bases, and 9 bases lay between the germline ends. CDR1 and CDR2 from the germline V gene are SNHLY and FYNNEI. The CDR3 reads CARWSATGELFF. The CDR3 DNA sequence: TGTGCCAGATGGTCGGCCACCGGGGAGCTGTTTTTT.

The chain is built from TRBV2 and TRBJ2-7; 7 nucleotides line up with TRBD1. This CDR3 contains 12 residues. V lost 6 bases, J lost 7 bases, and 6 bases stayed unmatched. Germline V gene data show CDR1 as SNHLY and CDR2 as FYNNEI. For the CDR3, the DNA is TGTGCCAGCAGGAGCGACAGGGAAGAGCAGTACTTC. This translates into CASRSDREEQYF. The full variable domain, its missing parts supplied by reference TRBV2 and TRBJ2-7, is EPEVTQTPSHQVTQMGQEVILRCVPISNHLYFYWYRQILGQKVEFLVSFYNNEISEKSEIFDDQFSVERPDGSNFTLKIRSTKLEDSAMYFCASRSDREEQYFGPGTRLTVT.

The chain uses TRBV9 and TRBJ1-2; D unresolved. Between the trimmed V and J ends, which lost 0 bases and 0 bases, there was a span of 6 bases. Germline V CDR1 and CDR2: SGDLS, YYNGEE. The CDR3 loop spans 14 amino acids. DNA of the CDR3: TGTGCCAGCAGCGTAGATGCGGCTAACTATGGCTACACCTTC. This gives the protein CASSVDAANYGYTF. The variable domain in full, with the rest retrieved from reference TRBV9 and TRBJ1-2, is DSGVTQTPKHLITATGQRVTLRCSPRSGDLSVYWYQQSLDQGLQFLIQYYNGEERAKGNILERFSAQQFPDLHSELNLSSLELGDSALYFCASSVDAANYGYTFGSGTRLTVV.

This clone was recorded once. The chain links TRBV6-6 to TRBJ2-7, with D maybe TRBD2 (5 bases). Germline loops: CDR1 MNHNY, CDR2 SVGAGI (reference sequence). The length of the CDR3 is 16 residues. Deletions cut 2 bases from V and 5 bases from J, with 19 bases between. Written as DNA, the CDR3 is TGTGCCAGCAGTTACACCTGGGAGTCACCTGGCGACGAGCAGTACTTC. This encodes CASSYTWESPGDEQYF.

J is TRBJ2-7 and V is TRBV27; unclear D gene. Germline-derived CDR1 and CDR2 are MNHEY and SMNVEV (reference sequence). The V gene lost 8 bases and the J gene lost 9 bases, with 11 bases spanning the gap. The CDR3 sequence is 10 residues long. In DNA, the CDR3 is TGTGCCAGCGCGATGAACCCGCAGTACTTC. It encodes CASAMNPQYF.

The J gene is TRBJ2-1, the V gene TRBV5-5; a possible D gene is TRBD2 (5 bases). Germline V CDR1 and CDR2: SGHKS, YYEKEE (reference sequence). This CDR3 contains 12 residues. Trimming cost V 2 bases and J 5 bases, with 5 bases left between them. CDR3 residues: CASSLADNEQFF. The CDR3 DNA is TGTGCCAGCAGCTTAGCGGACAATGAGCAGTTCTTC.

This chain links TRBV9 with TRBJ1-2; 9 nucleotides line up with TRBD1. Trimming removed 4 bases from V and 6 bases from J; junction bases left unmatched: 7. From germline, CDR1 is SGDLS and CDR2 YYNGEE. The CDR3 length is 14 residues. The CDR3 bases are TGTGCCAGCAGCAGCCGGGACAGGGTCGATGGCTACACCTTC. This sequence encodes CASSSRDRVDGYTF. The full variable domain, its missing parts supplied by reference TRBV9 and TRBJ1-2, is DSGVTQTPKHLITATGQRVTLRCSPRSGDLSVYWYQQSLDQGLQFLIQYYNGEERAKGNILERFSAQQFPDLHSELNLSSLELGDSALYFCASSSRDRVDGYTFGSGTRLTVV.

The chain couples TRBV6-1 to TRBJ2-7, with 9 bases lining up with TRBD1. The V segment lost 6 bases and the J segment 0 bases; nucleotides outside the gene matches: 6. The V gene's germline CDR1 is MNHNS and CDR2 SASEGT. The CDR3 runs 15 residues. The CDR3 reads CASSGGTGFSYEQYF. CDR3 DNA sequence: TGTGCCAGCAGCGGCGGGACAGGGTTCTCCTACGAGCAGTACTTC.

The J gene is TRBJ2-3, the V gene TRBV27; TRBD2 agrees at 7 bases. Unmatched junction bases numbered 8, after V lost 4 bases and J lost 1 base. The CDR3 sequence is 16 residues long. Germline CDR1 MNHEY, CDR2 SMNVEV (reference sequence). The CDR3 sequence: CASSSLLAAGTDTQYF. Here the CDR3 DNA reads TGTGCCAGCAGTTCTCTTCTAGCGGCAGGCACAGATACGCAGTATTTT.

The CDR3 DNA sequence: TGTGCCAGCAGCTTAACGGGCGGGAGAGAGCAGTTCTTC. Residues: CASSLTGGREQFF. V is TRBV7-3 and J is TRBJ2-1, with 7 bases fitting TRBD2. CDR1 and CDR2 from the germline V gene are SGHTA and FQGTGA. The CDR3 loop spans 13 amino acids. With 0 bases clipped from V and 10 bases from J, the junction kept 3 bases outside the gene matches.

This clone was seen a single time. Compared with germline, one end of the junction differs, possibly owing to a read error. The CDR3 is CASSLSLISSYNEQFF. Here the CDR3 DNA reads TGTGCTAGCAGCTTATCCTTAATCAGCTCCTACAATGAGCAGTTCTTC. The chain carries TRBV7-7 and TRBJ2-1; D remains ambiguous. From germline, CDR1 is SSHAT and CDR2 FNYEAQ (reference sequence). The CDR3 is 16 residues long. Complete variable domain (other parts from reference TRBV7-7 and TRBJ2-1): GAGVSQSPRYKVTKRGQDVTLRCDPISSHATLYWYQQALGQGPEFLTYFNYEAQPDKSGLPSDRFSAERPEGSISTLTIQRTEQRDSAMYRCASSLSLISSYNEQFFGPGTRLTVL.

The rearrangement links TRBV7-8 to TRBJ1-2; 9 positions agree with TRBD1. Looked up from germline, CDR1 is SGHVS and CDR2 is FQNEAQ. V lost 5 bases to trimming and J lost 7 bases; unmatched junction nucleotides: 8. The CDR3 has 14 amino acids. DNA for the CDR3: TGTGCCAGCAGCCCGGGACAGGGAACAAGTGGCTACACCTTC. Translation gives CASSPGQGTSGYTF.

V usage is TRBV27 and J usage is TRBJ1-4, with unresolved D. CDR3 size: 13 residues. Between the trimmed V and J ends, which lost 3 bases and 10 bases, there was a span of 12 bases. CDR1 and CDR2 (germline): MNHEY, SMNVEV (reference sequence). The DNA of the CDR3 is TGTGCCAGCAGTTTGGGCTGGGCGGGAAAACTGTTTTTT. Protein sequence: CASSLGWAGKLFF.

Note on this clone: This specimen includes other DNA sequences encoding the same CDR3. V is TRBV28 and J is TRBJ1-5; TRBD1 is a possible D gene (5 bases). The CDR3 spans 15 residues. V shed 2 bases and J shed 0 bases, with 8 bases lying between them. Germline CDR1 is MDHEN and CDR2 is SYDVKM. CDR3 amino acids: CASSLRGDSNQPQHF. As DNA, the CDR3 is TGTGCCAGCAGTTTAAGGGGAGATAGCAATCAGCCCCAGCATTTT.

For this clone: One junction end does not reproduce the germline sequence, and a read error may be involved. The chain uses TRBV5-1 and TRBJ2-7, with 12 bases that match TRBD2. The CDR3 spans 13 residues. From germline, CDR1 is SGHRS and CDR2 YFSETQ. For the CDR3, the DNA is TGCGCCAGCAGCTTGGCCGGGACTAGCGGGCTCTATTTC. It encodes CASSLAGTSGLYF.

The chain links TRBV27 to TRBJ2-1; 8 bases match TRBD1. Germline CDR1 MNHEY, CDR2 SMNVEV (reference sequence). The CDR3 is 17 amino acids. V was pared by 3 bases and J by 4 bases, with 11 bases of the junction left unmatched. The CDR3 spells CASSFFNTGGLYNEQFF. DNA of the CDR3: TGTGCCAGCAGTTTTTTCAACACAGGGGGTTTGTACAATGAGCAGTTCTTC.

This clone was seen just once. The chain joins TRBV5-1 to TRBJ2-5; the match to TRBD2 covers 7 bases. V trimming: 2 bases; J trimming: 1 base; junction bases outside the gene matches: 8. The CDR3 consists of 16 residues. CDR1 and CDR2 from the germline V gene are SGHRS and YFSETQ. The CDR3 loop reads CASSLFVASGQETQYF. The CDR3 bases are TGCGCCAGCAGCTTATTCGTTGCTAGCGGCCAAGAGACCCAGTACTTC.